The rows below give T cell receptor beta chains drawn from one sample of a study of blood T cell repertoires in COVID-19. Measured with immunoSEQ multiplex PCR; TCRdb has only the in-frame clones, and not every one. The sample yields over 300,000 clones, roughly 85% seen once. Material for sequencing was peripheral blood. The receptors derive from a human donor in a cohort sampled during active COVID-19. The CDR3 runs from the conserved cysteine through the conserved F or W. A D gene is named only where the DNA matches it firmly. Clone size appears in some rows only: once, few, many, or a class for an expanded clone.

abundance: NA; v_gene: TRBV7-9; d_gene: NA; j_gene: TRBJ1-6; CDR3nt: TGTGCCAGCAGCTTATCACAAAATTCACCCCTCCACTTT; CDR3aa: CASSLSQNSPLHF
abundance: NA; v_gene: TRBV6-1; d_gene: NA; j_gene: TRBJ2-6; CDR3nt: TGTGCCAGCAGTGAAAAACACTCTGGGGCCAACGTCCTGACTTTC; CDR3aa: CASSEKHSGANVLTF
abundance: NA; v_gene: TRBV11-2; d_gene: TRBD1; j_gene: TRBJ2-1; CDR3nt: TGTGCCAGCAGCGGGTGGACAGGGGAGGGAGAAGGACAGTTCTTC; CDR3aa: CASSGWTGEGEGQFF
abundance: NA; v_gene: TRBV5-5; d_gene: NA; j_gene: TRBJ1-4; CDR3nt: TGTGCCAGCAGCCTCGATATGAGGGGGGAAAAACTGTTTTTT; CDR3aa: CASSLDMRGEKLFF
abundance: NA; v_gene: TRBV6-5; d_gene: TRBD2; j_gene: TRBJ2-3; CDR3nt: TGTGCCAGCATCTTACTAGCGGGGGCAGATACGCAGTATTTT; CDR3aa: CASILLAGADTQYF
abundance: once; v_gene: TRBV19; d_gene: TRBD2; j_gene: TRBJ2-4; CDR3nt: TGTGCCAGTAGCAAAGCCCCTAGCGGGGGGGCCAAAAACATTCAGTACTTC; CDR3aa: CASSKAPSGGAKNIQYF
abundance: NA; v_gene: TRBV27; d_gene: TRBD1; j_gene: TRBJ2-7; CDR3nt: TGTGCCAGCAGTTTACGTGCGACAGGGACCTTCTACGAGCAGTACTTC; CDR3aa: CASSLRATGTFYEQYF
abundance: NA; v_gene: TRBV6-1; d_gene: TRBD2; j_gene: TRBJ2-7; CDR3nt: TGTGCCAGCAGTGAGGGACTAGCGTACGAGCAGTACTTC; CDR3aa: CASSEGLAYEQYF
abundance: NA; v_gene: TRBV19; d_gene: TRBD1; j_gene: TRBJ1-3; CDR3nt: TGTGCCAGTAGTACACGCAAACAGGGGCTCGGAAACACCATATATTTT; CDR3aa: CASSTRKQGLGNTIYF
abundance: once; v_gene: TRBV6-6; d_gene: NA; j_gene: TRBJ2-5; CDR3nt: TGTGCCAGCAGTCACACAGGCGGAGGGGAGACCCAGTACTTC; CDR3aa: CASSHTGGGETQYF
abundance: NA; v_gene: TRBV9; d_gene: TRBD1; j_gene: TRBJ1-1; CDR3nt: TGTGCCAGCAGCGTGACAGGGGGCGGGTACACTGAAGCTTTCTTT; CDR3aa: CASSVTGGGYTEAFF
abundance: many; v_gene: TRBV19; d_gene: NA; j_gene: TRBJ2-2; CDR3nt: TGTGCCAGTACAGGGGTGGCCGGGGAGCTGTTTTTT; CDR3aa: CASTGVAGELFF
abundance: NA; v_gene: TRBV7-9; d_gene: NA; j_gene: TRBJ2-7; CDR3nt: TGTGCCAGCAGCTTAGGACAGCTCGAAAACGAGCAGTACTTC; CDR3aa: CASSLGQLENEQYF
abundance: NA; v_gene: TRBV27; d_gene: NA; j_gene: TRBJ1-6; CDR3nt: TGTGCCAGCACCTTACGAACCGGGACATTCGATTCACCCCTCCACTTT; CDR3aa: CASTLRTGTFDSPLHF
abundance: NA; v_gene: TRBV10-2; d_gene: TRBD1; j_gene: TRBJ1-3; CDR3nt: TGCGCCAGCAGGGACAGGATCCCTGGAAACACCATATATTTT; CDR3aa: CASRDRIPGNTIYF
abundance: NA; v_gene: TRBV19; d_gene: NA; j_gene: TRBJ1-1; CDR3nt: TGTGCCAGCGCCCCCAGGGGATACTACATGAACACTGAAGCTTTCTTT; CDR3aa: CASAPRGYYMNTEAFF
abundance: NA; v_gene: TRBV4-2; d_gene: NA; j_gene: TRBJ1-2; CDR3nt: TGTGCCAGCAGCCAAGATCTTGGACAGCCTAACTATGGCTACACCTTC; CDR3aa: CASSQDLGQPNYGYTF
abundance: NA; v_gene: TRBV7-3; d_gene: NA; j_gene: TRBJ2-2; CDR3nt: TGTGCCAGCAGCTCCCCAGTAAACACCGGGGAGCTGTTTTTT; CDR3aa: CASSSPVNTGELFF
abundance: NA; v_gene: TRBV14; d_gene: NA; j_gene: TRBJ2-2; CDR3nt: TGTGCCAGCAGCCAAAAAATATACCTAGAGAACACCGGGGAGCTGTTTTTT; CDR3aa: CASSQKIYLENTGELFF
abundance: NA; v_gene: TRBV30; d_gene: NA; j_gene: TRBJ1-2; CDR3nt: TGTGCCTGGAGTTTTCCAAAATCGGTCGACTATGGCTACACCTTC; CDR3aa: CAWSFPKSVDYGYTF
abundance: NA; v_gene: TRBV30; d_gene: TRBD1; j_gene: TRBJ1-6; CDR3nt: TGTGCCTGGGCATTCTCGACAGGGAGGAATTCACCCCTCCACTTT; CDR3aa: CAWAFSTGRNSPLHF
abundance: NA; v_gene: TRBV6-1; d_gene: NA; j_gene: TRBJ1-2; CDR3nt: TGTGCCAGCAGTGAAGCTCAGGGTAGTTTCGGTGGCTACACCTTC; CDR3aa: CASSEAQGSFGGYTF